Sequencing of this T cell receptor (beta chain) was carried out in a study of T cells in Graves' hyperthyroidism and ophthalmopathy. Study-level points and caveats: Ophthalmopathy was told apart from stable hyperthyroidism by a 13 V-J model. The blood repertoire included most of the expanded thyroid clonotypes above 0.001.

From RNA transcripts, TCR beta CDR3 regions were amplified. With the HTBI primer set, the TCR CDR3 went through a first round of RT-PCR. TCRdb recomputed calls from the multiplex PCR reads with MiXCR, one row per CDR3 protein. Altogether around 300,000 distinct CDR3 sequences are present, roughly 15% being singletons, with the ten largest covering approximately 35%. The PBMCs had their origin in roughly 9.4 ml of fresh peripheral blood. The table lists this clonotype with a few counts. What it binds is not known. Between the trimmed V and J ends, which lost 5 bases and 0 bases, there was a span of 14 bases. The CDR3 spans 15 residues. Germline V gene lookup returns CDR1 SGHVS and CDR2 FNYEAQ.

V gene TRBV7-6 combines with J gene TRBJ2-7; D may be TRBD2 (6 bases). The source is a woman in her 40s with Graves' ophthalmopathy. Sequenced input: blood. CDR3 DNA sequence: TGTGCCAGCAGCCCCAGGGAGGCCAGCTCCTACGAGCAGTACTTC. It specifies CASSPREASSYEQYF.